These T cell receptor beta chains were read from a single sample in a study of cytomegalovirus exposure and HLA in healthy donors. TCRdb's table, derived via immunoSEQ multiplex PCR, lists solely in-frame clones and lacks some. The listing contains some 120,000 clones. Specimen: PBMCs. The receptors originated from a man aged 25-40 years in good health and CMV-seronegative. The CDR3 runs from the conserved cysteine through the conserved F or W. D genes are given only for firm matches.

J: TRBJ1-3; D: TRBD1; V: TRBV4-2; DNA: TGTGCCAGCAGCCAAGAGGTAGGGGGACAGCGAGTCTCTGGAAACACCATATATTTT; CDR3: CASSQEVGGQRVSGNTIYF
J: TRBJ2-7; D: TRBD2; V: TRBV27; DNA: TGTGCCAGCAGTACGTGGACCCGAGCGGGGAGAGAGCAGTACTTC; CDR3: CASSTWTRAGREQYF
J: TRBJ2-5; D: TRBD2; V: TRBV6-5; DNA: TGTGCCAGCAGGCAGCTCACTAGCGGCAAAGAGACCCAGTACTTC; CDR3: CASRQLTSGKETQYF
J: TRBJ2-3; D: -; V: TRBV11-3; DNA: TGTGCCAGCAGCTTAGACGGGGGAAGCACAGATACGCAGTATTTT; CDR3: CASSLDGGSTDTQYF
J: TRBJ1-1; D: -; V: TRBV10-3; DNA: TGTGCCATCAGTGAGCACGGGGAGTTGTTGAACACTGAAGCTTTCTTT; CDR3: CAISEHGELLNTEAFF
J: TRBJ2-5; D: -; V: TRBV19; DNA: TGTGCCAGTAGTATGGGATGGGTGAGACCGGGGGAGACCCAGTACTTC; CDR3: CASSMGWVRPGETQYF
J: TRBJ1-1; D: TRBD1; V: TRBV7-9; DNA: TGTGCCAGCAGCCGGACAGGGGAGAGGACTGAAGCTTTCTTT; CDR3: CASSRTGERTEAFF
J: TRBJ1-1; D: -; V: TRBV7-2; DNA: TGTGCCAGCAGCCTGTGGACAGAGAACACTGAAGCTTTCTTT; CDR3: CASSLWTENTEAFF
J: TRBJ1-4; D: -; V: TRBV7-6; DNA: TGTGCCAGCAGCCTCAGGGTGGGAAATGAAAAACTGTTTTTT; CDR3: CASSLRVGNEKLFF
J: TRBJ2-1; D: -; V: TRBV6-5; DNA: TGTGCCAGCAGTACCCGGGGAGACAATGAGCAGTTCTTC; CDR3: CASSTRGDNEQFF
J: TRBJ1-2; D: -; V: TRBV28; DNA: TGTGCCAGCAGCCAAGCCGGGAGCTATGGCTACACCTTC; CDR3: CASSQAGSYGYTF
J: TRBJ2-1; D: TRBD2; V: TRBV6-4; DNA: TGTGCCAGCAGCGGTACTAGCGCCGGTGAGCAGTTCTTC; CDR3: CASSGTSAGEQFF
J: TRBJ1-1; D: -; V: TRBV6-6; DNA: TGTGCCAGCAACAAAGGACAGCTGAACACTGAAGCTTTCTTT; CDR3: CASNKGQLNTEAFF
J: TRBJ2-1; D: TRBD2; V: TRBV10-1; DNA: TGCGCCAGCAGTGAGCCGGGACTAGCGGGGGCCCGCTATTGGGGTAGGATCTTC; CDR3: CASSEPGLAGARYWGRIF
J: TRBJ2-7; D: -; V: TRBV6-6; DNA: TGTGCCAGCAGTTACGGTACGGGGTACGAGCAGTACTTC; CDR3: CASSYGTGYEQYF
J: TRBJ2-1; D: TRBD2; V: TRBV5-4; DNA: TGTGCCAGCAGCGTAACTAGCGGGGGGCGGGGGGAGCAGTTCTTC; CDR3: CASSVTSGGRGEQFF
J: TRBJ2-1; D: TRBD2; V: TRBV5-1; DNA: TGCGCCAGCAGCTTGGAGGTAGCGGGGCCCTACAATGAGCAGTTCTTC; CDR3: CASSLEVAGPYNEQFF
J: TRBJ2-3; D: TRBD1; V: TRBV30; DNA: TGTGCCTGGAGGGGGGACAGGGGATCAGATACGCAGTATTTT; CDR3: CAWRGDRGSDTQYF
J: TRBJ2-5; D: -; V: TRBV6-5; DNA: TGTGCCAGCAAGACAAGAGAGACCCAGTACTTC; CDR3: CASKTRETQYF
J: TRBJ2-7; D: -; V: TRBV6-6; DNA: TGTGCCAGCAGTTTCCAGGGTGACGAGCAGTACTTC; CDR3: CASSFQGDEQYF
J: TRBJ2-1; D: -; V: TRBV7-2; DNA: TGTGCCAGCAGCCCGCTAGGGAGCTACAATGAGCAGTTCTTC; CDR3: CASSPLGSYNEQFF
J: TRBJ2-7; D: TRBD2; V: TRBV7-2; DNA: TGTGCCAGCAGCTTATTAGCACTAGCGGGGGGGTACGAGCAGTACTTC; CDR3: CASSLLALAGGYEQYF
J: TRBJ2-7; D: TRBD2; V: TRBV5-1; DNA: TGCGCCAGCAGCTTGGCGACTAGCGGGGGCGTCAGCTCCTACGAGCAGTACTTC; CDR3: CASSLATSGGVSSYEQYF
J: TRBJ1-2; D: -; V: TRBV18; DNA: TGTGCCAGCTCACCACGTACAGGGCTCCCGCAGGGCTACACCTTC; CDR3: CASSPRTGLPQGYTF
J: TRBJ2-3; D: TRBD2; V: TRBV11-2; DNA: TGTGCCAGCAGCTTAGTGGCGGGGGTAACCACAGATACGCAGTATTTT; CDR3: CASSLVAGVTTDTQYF
J: TRBJ2-5; D: -; V: TRBV14; DNA: TGTGCCAGCAGCCAGAACAGGGAGACCCAGTACTTC; CDR3: CASSQNRETQYF
J: TRBJ2-7; D: TRBD1; V: TRBV5-6; DNA: TGTGCCAGCAGCTTCCGGGACAGGGGCGAGCAGTACTTC; CDR3: CASSFRDRGEQYF
J: TRBJ2-3; D: TRBD2; V: TRBV4-1; DNA: TGCGCCAGCAGCCAAGGAGCGGGGACCCACGGTACGCAGTATTTT; CDR3: CASSQGAGTHGTQYF
J: TRBJ1-4; D: TRBD1; V: TRBV5-4; DNA: TGTGCCAGCAGCTTGGGGGGACAGGGTAGTGAAAAACTGTTTTTT; CDR3: CASSLGGQGSEKLFF
J: TRBJ1-2; D: TRBD1; V: TRBV29-1; DNA: TGCAGCGTTGAGGCAGGGGGCGTCTATGGCTACACCTTC; CDR3: CSVEAGGVYGYTF
J: TRBJ2-3; D: TRBD1; V: TRBV5-4; DNA: TGTGCCAGCAGCTTTAAGACAGGGACAGATACGCAGTATTTT; CDR3: CASSFKTGTDTQYF
J: TRBJ1-2; D: -; V: TRBV18; DNA: TGTGCCAGCTCATCCCTAGAGGGCTACACCTTC; CDR3: CASSSLEGYTF
J: TRBJ1-6; D: -; V: TRBV27; DNA: TGTGCCAGCAGTTTATCAACCGTGGGAGGACCCCTCCACTTT; CDR3: CASSLSTVGGPLHF
J: TRBJ1-1; D: -; V: TRBV5-4; DNA: TGTGCCAGCAGCTCACGCGCCGAAGCTTTCTTT; CDR3: CASSSRAEAFF
J: TRBJ1-6; D: -; V: TRBV5-1; DNA: TGCGCCAGCAGCCTGGGGGCGAGAGTTGATTCACCCCTCCACTTT; CDR3: CASSLGARVDSPLHF
J: TRBJ1-1; D: TRBD1; V: TRBV5-4; DNA: TGTGCCAGCAGTTTAGTGACAGGGATGAACACTGAAGCTTTCTTT; CDR3: CASSLVTGMNTEAFF